Each of the 31 T cell receptor beta chains below was sequenced from the same sample in a study of cytomegalovirus exposure and HLA in healthy donors. PCR primers comprised 60 Vbeta and 13 Jbeta primers. Sequencing used immunoSEQ multiplex PCR; TCRdb keeps in-frame clones, though not all of them. The repertoire holds 150,000 or so clones, with around two thirds as singletons. The specimen sequenced was PBMCs. These receptors all stem from a man aged 25 to 45 in good health and CMV-seropositive.

This clone was found a few times. CDR3 region: CASSPIEMQYF. DNA for the CDR3: TGTGCCAGCAGTCCAATAGAGATGCAGTACTTC. J is TRBJ2-7 and V is TRBV2; D unclear. Germline assignment: CDR1 SNHLY and CDR2 FYNNEI. The CDR3 runs 11 residues. Deletions cut 5 bases from V and 9 bases from J, with 11 bases between.

The chain carries TRBV5-1 and TRBJ2-3; 10 positions agree with TRBD1. The CDR3 contains 14 residues. V shed 4 bases and J 5 bases; nucleotides not matched to a gene: 4. The germline CDR1 and CDR2 sequences are SGHRS and YFSETQ. CDR3 protein: CASSMGQGRDTQYF. The CDR3, as DNA: TGCGCCAGCAGCATGGGACAGGGGCGAGATACGCAGTATTTT.

This clone occurred a few times. The chain has TRBV7-2 and TRBJ2-2; TRBD1 matches 7 bases. CDR1 and CDR2 (germline): SGHTA, FQGNSA. Trimming at V came to 5 bases and at J to 1 base, leaving 4 bases not matched to a gene. This CDR3 has 15 amino acids. CDR3 protein: CASSPDRLNTGELFF. CDR3 sequence (DNA): TGTGCCAGCAGCCCGGACAGGCTGAACACCGGGGAGCTGTTTTTT.

The rearrangement links TRBV6-1 to TRBJ1-5, with D uncertain. V gave up 7 bases and J gave up 6 bases, with 13 bases separating them. CDR1 and CDR2 (germline): MNHNS, SASEGT. The CDR3 length is 13 residues. The CDR3: CASMEGRVQPQHF. CDR3 DNA: TGTGCCAGCATGGAGGGAAGGGTTCAGCCCCAGCATTTT.

The J gene is TRBJ2-3, the V gene TRBV9; 11 nucleotides agree with TRBD2. Trimming took 4 bases from V and 2 from J; bases not matched to a gene: 9. The germline gives CDR1 SGDLS, CDR2 YYNGEE. This CDR3 is built from 17 residues. DNA of the CDR3: TGTGCCAGCAGCCTGGGGACTAGCGGATATGACACAGATACGCAGTATTTT. It yields the protein CASSLGTSGYDTDTQYF.

V usage is TRBV7-2 and J usage is TRBJ1-5; perhaps TRBD1 as D (5 bases). The CDR3 is made up of 13 amino acids. Trimming removed 5 bases from V and 7 bases from J, with 12 bases in between. Germline CDR1 SGHTA, CDR2 FQGNSA. The CDR3 sequence: CASSPGGGQPQHF. The CDR3 DNA sequence: TGTGCCAGCAGCCCCGGGGGTGGGCAGCCCCAGCATTTT.

The chain is built from TRBV7-2 and TRBJ1-5; D possibly corresponds to TRBD1 (5 bases). Germline loops: CDR1 SGHTA, CDR2 FQGNSA. Trimming removed 4 bases at V and 3 bases at J, with 10 bases between. This CDR3 has 14 residues. The CDR3 DNA follows: TGTGCCAGCAGCTCGCGACAGACCAATCAGCCCCAGCATTTT. It encodes CASSSRQTNQPQHF.

The J gene is TRBJ2-3, the V gene TRBV11-2, with 11 bases aligning to TRBD1. The CDR3 is 16 residues long. Germline V lookup: CDR1 SGHAT, CDR2 FQNNGV. Trimming removed 5 bases from V and 3 bases from J; junction bases left unmatched: 7. The CDR3 DNA is TGTGCCAGCAGCACCGGACAGGGGGCGAGGACAGATACGCAGTATTTT. Protein: CASSTGQGARTDTQYF.

The J gene is TRBJ1-1, the V gene TRBV28; D unclear. Germline CDR1 reads MDHEN; CDR2 reads SYDVKM. V was cut by 6 bases and J by 2 bases, with 10 bases left in between. The CDR3 is made up of 13 amino acids. This CDR3 is CASSPTLNTEAFF. Written as DNA, the CDR3 is TGTGCCAGCAGCCCGACACTTAACACTGAAGCTTTCTTT.

The sample holds one count of this clone. The gene calls are TRBV6-1 and TRBJ2-1, with D possibly TRBD2 on 5 matching bases. The CDR3 extends over 14 amino acids. Trimming took off 3 bases at V and 5 bases at J, with 11 bases between the two ends. CDR1 is MNHNS and CDR2 is SASEGT in the germline V gene. CDR3 residues: CASSEWSADNEQFF. CDR3 sequence (DNA): TGTGCCAGCAGTGAGTGGTCAGCGGACAATGAGCAGTTCTTC.

This chain joins TRBV14 and TRBJ2-7, with TRBD1 matching over 10 bases. V lost 4 bases to trimming and J lost 2 bases; unmatched junction nucleotides: 2. CDR1 is SGHDN and CDR2 is FVKESK in the germline V gene. The CDR3 runs to 14 residues. This chain's CDR3 is CASSPGQGAYEQYF. The CDR3 DNA is TGTGCCAGCAGCCCCGGACAGGGGGCCTACGAGCAGTACTTC.

The chain joins TRBV28 to TRBJ2-7; TRBD2 agrees at 14 bases. J was trimmed by 4 bases and V by 5 bases; bases with no gene match: 4. The CDR3 is 15 residues long. CDR1 and CDR2 from the germline V gene are MDHEN and SYDVKM. CDR3 region: CASSLRTSGRYEQYF. The DNA of the CDR3 is TGTGCCAGCAGTCTCCGGACTAGCGGGAGGTACGAGCAGTACTTC. The whole variable domain, filled in from reference TRBV28 and TRBJ2-7, reads DVKVTQSSRYLVKRTGEKVFLECVQDMDHENMFWYRQDPGLGLRLIYFSYDVKMKEKGDIPEGYSVSREKKERFSLILESASTNQTSMYLCASSLRTSGRYEQYFGPGTRLTVT.

This chain connects TRBV28 to TRBJ1-1; 9 positions agree with TRBD1. V shed 7 bases and J 2 bases; nucleotides not matched to a gene: 11. This CDR3 has 16 amino acids. Germline-derived CDR1 and CDR2 are MDHEN and SYDVKM. Here the CDR3 reads CASTPTDRGDNTEAFF. In DNA form, the CDR3 reads TGTGCCAGCACCCCGACCGACAGGGGGGATAACACTGAAGCTTTCTTT.

As to this clone: The junction departs from germline at one end; a sequencing error may be responsible. V and J are TRBV7-9 and TRBJ1-1, with TRBD1 matching 7 bases. This CDR3 is built from 13 residues. CDR1 SEHNR and CDR2 FQNEAQ come from the germline V gene (reference sequence). The CDR3 loop reads CSSTTGANTEAFF. The CDR3 bases are TGTTCCAGCACAACAGGGGCGAACACTGAAGCTTTCTTT.

The chain recombines TRBV6-1 with TRBJ2-4; TRBD1 might be the D (5 bases). The CDR3 is made up of 14 amino acids. Germline values: CDR1 MNHNS, CDR2 SASEGT. Trimming stripped 7 bases from V and 1 base from J, with 11 bases between. This chain's CDR3 is CASMSRVAKNIQYF. The CDR3 DNA is TGTGCCAGCATGAGCAGGGTCGCCAAAAACATTCAGTACTTC.

This chain links TRBV6-1 with TRBJ1-1; 9 nucleotides line up with TRBD1. CDR3 length: 13 amino acids. After removal of 11 bases from V and 0 bases from J, the junction contained 4 bases not matched to a gene. Germline V gene sequence: CDR1 MNHNS, CDR2 SASEGT. CDR3 sequence: CASRDRVNTEAFF. As DNA, the CDR3 is TGTGCCTCCCGGGACAGGGTGAACACTGAAGCTTTCTTT.

Only one count was recorded for this clone. CDR3 sequence (DNA): TGTGCCAGCAGTTCAAGCAGGATTAGCAATCAGCCCCAGCATTTT. Translated: CASSSSRISNQPQHF. The chain recombines TRBV27 with TRBJ1-5; the D is unclear. The germline V and J ends were trimmed by 4 bases and 0 bases, with 10 bases remaining between them. From germline, CDR1 is MNHEY and CDR2 SMNVEV (reference sequence). The CDR3 spans 15 residues.

This clone was seen a handful of times. This chain connects TRBV10-1 to TRBJ2-3; 8 positions agree with TRBD2. Per germline, CDR1 WNHNN and CDR2 SYGVQD (reference sequence). V was clipped by 2 bases and J by 2 bases; unmatched bases: 6. The CDR3 is made up of 16 amino acids. Written as DNA, the CDR3 is TGCGCCAGCAGTGAGGCTAGCGGGCACCTCACAGATACGCAGTATTTT. Translated, it gives CASSEASGHLTDTQYF.

The V and J genes are TRBV5-6 and TRBJ1-2; 7 nucleotides agree with TRBD1. Trimming took 5 bases from V and 2 from J; bases not matched to a gene: 3. This CDR3 spans 13 amino acids. Germline V CDR1 and CDR2: SGHDT, YYEEEE. The CDR3 loop is CASSPTGNYGYTF. DNA for the CDR3: TGTGCCAGCAGTCCGACAGGGAACTATGGCTACACCTTC.

This clone turned up a few times. The chain joins TRBV7-9 to TRBJ2-5; 9 nucleotides match TRBD2. The CDR3 sequence is 13 residues long. Germline values: CDR1 SEHNR, CDR2 FQNEAQ (reference sequence). The ends lost 6 bases at V and 4 bases at J; junction bases unmatched: 3. The CDR3, as DNA: TGTGCCAGCAGACGAGCGGGAGGAGAGACCCAGTACTTC. This sequence encodes CASRRAGGETQYF. The full variable domain, its missing parts supplied by reference TRBV7-9 and TRBJ2-5, is DTGVSQNPRHKITKRGQNVTFRCDPISEHNRLYWYRQTLGQGPEFLTYFQNEAQLEKSRLLSDRFSAERPKGSFSTLEIQRTEQGDSAMYLCASRRAGGETQYFGPGTRLLVL.

V gene TRBV28 combines with J gene TRBJ2-1, with 8 bases matching TRBD2. The CDR3 consists of 15 residues. The V segment lost 2 bases and the J segment 7 bases; nucleotides outside the gene matches: 7. CDR1 is MDHEN, CDR2 SYDVKM, per germline. The CDR3 DNA sequence: TGTGCCAGCAGTTTAGCAACGGGAGGGATAAATGAGCAGTTCTTC. Protein sequence: CASSLATGGINEQFF. Drawing the rest from reference TRBV28 and TRBJ2-1, the complete variable domain is DVKVTQSSRYLVKRTGEKVFLECVQDMDHENMFWYRQDPGLGLRLIYFSYDVKMKEKGDIPEGYSVSREKKERFSLILESASTNQTSMYLCASSLATGGINEQFFGPGTRLTVL.

The rearrangement links TRBV2 to TRBJ2-1; 8 bases are a match to TRBD2. Germline values: CDR1 SNHLY, CDR2 FYNNEI. V trimming: 5 bases; J trimming: 8 bases; junction bases outside the gene matches: 11. The CDR3 is made up of 15 amino acids. CDR3 sequence (DNA): TGTGCCAGCAGTCAAAGGAGCGGGAGTACCTATGAGCAGTTCTTC. This codes for CASSQRSGSTYEQFF.

The chain links TRBV15 to TRBJ2-7; tentatively, D is TRBD2 (6 bases). Germline V gene data show CDR1 as LNHNV and CDR2 as YYDKDF (reference sequence). Trimming removed 0 bases from V and 4 bases from J, with 13 bases in between. CDR3 length equals 15 residues. The CDR3: CATSRDLIRGYEQYF. The CDR3 DNA sequence: TGTGCCACCAGCAGAGATCTCATACGGGGGTACGAGCAGTACTTC.

This clone was observed a few times. The chain links TRBV7-8 to TRBJ1-2; D might be TRBD1 (5 bases). Germline lookup yields CDR1 SGHVS and CDR2 FQNEAQ. The CDR3 has 15 residues. The ends were cut back, 5 bases at V and 8 bases at J, with 21 bases in the middle. The CDR3 protein is CASSEAWGDEEGYTF. CDR3 nucleotide sequence: TGTGCCAGCAGCGAAGCATGGGGGGATGAGGAGGGCTACACCTTC.

V gene TRBV6-1 combines with J gene TRBJ2-2, with D unresolved. This CDR3 has 13 amino acids. Germline values: CDR1 MNHNS, CDR2 SASEGT. Trimming stripped 1 base from V and 6 bases from J, with 6 bases between. CDR3 protein: CASSEGGAGELFF. The DNA for the CDR3 is TGTGCCAGCAGTGAAGGCGGAGCCGGGGAGCTGTTTTTT.

V and J are TRBV2 and TRBJ1-2; the D is unclear. The V gene's germline CDR1 is SNHLY and CDR2 FYNNEI. This CDR3 spans 15 amino acids. V gave up 2 bases and J gave up 0 bases, with 10 bases separating them. CDR3 sequence: CASSEQRPTNYGYTF. As DNA, the CDR3 is TGTGCCAGCAGTGAACAGCGGCCCACTAACTATGGCTACACCTTC.

The table lists this clone with a few counts. This chain links TRBV7-6 with TRBJ2-5; 7 nucleotides match TRBD2. V trimming: 5 bases; J trimming: 5 bases; junction bases outside the gene matches: 14. The germline CDR1 and CDR2 sequences are SGHVS and FNYEAQ. The CDR3 totals 16 residues. This CDR3 is CASSGWTPTSVETQYF. CDR3 coding DNA: TGTGCCAGCAGCGGTTGGACCCCTACTAGCGTTGAGACCCAGTACTTC.

This clone has just a few counts. This chain uses TRBV6-5 with TRBJ2-5; D is uncertain. CDR3 length: 12 residues. V was trimmed by 8 bases and J by 5 bases, leaving 12 bases between them. The germline V gene encodes CDR1 MNHEY and CDR2 SVGAGI. CDR3 in DNA: TGTGCCAGCGCAGTCTCCGGGGAGACCCAGTACTTC. It translates to CASAVSGETQYF.

This clone occurred a few times. The chain links TRBV6-5 to TRBJ1-1; 7 positions agree with TRBD1. The V and J ends lost 2 bases and 9 bases, in that order; junction bases with no gene match: 12. The CDR3 is 15 amino acids. Germline V lookup: CDR1 MNHEY, CDR2 SVGAGI. The CDR3 spells CASSYPIGDSFKAFF. CDR3 sequence (DNA): TGTGCCAGCAGTTACCCGATTGGGGACAGCTTTAAAGCTTTCTTT.

The sample holds a few counts of this clone. The chain combines TRBV5-1 with TRBJ2-1; 8 nucleotides align to TRBD2. Germline assignment: CDR1 SGHRS and CDR2 YFSETQ. Unmatched junction bases numbered 13, after V lost 0 bases and J lost 5 bases. This CDR3 has 18 residues. The CDR3 loop reads CASSLGPPGLSGNNEQFF. The CDR3 DNA sequence: TGCGCCAGCAGCTTGGGGCCCCCCGGACTTAGCGGGAACAATGAGCAGTTCTTC.

This clone appeared once. The chain uses TRBV2 and TRBJ2-1; D remains unclear. Germline-derived CDR1 and CDR2 are SNHLY and FYNNEI. V was shortened by 3 bases and J by 7 bases, with 7 bases between the two germline ends. CDR3 length: 12 amino acids. The CDR3 here is CASSEQKNEQFF. DNA for the CDR3: TGTGCCAGCAGTGAGCAGAAAAATGAGCAGTTCTTC.